This TCR beta chain was observed in a study of blood T cell repertoires in COVID-19. Across the whole study: The United States, Italy and Spain provided the acute and convalescent COVID-19 samples.

This CDR3 contains 14 residues. V shed 4 bases and J 1 base; nucleotides not matched to a gene: 3. From germline, CDR1 is SGHKS and CDR2 YYEKEE (reference sequence). Authors' processing steps: Reference gene primer amplification gave estimated nucleated cell counts. This table comes from immunoSEQ multiplex PCR, and its TCRdb copy is limited to in-frame clones, with some not included. V and J calls and clone size come straight from that table; D and trimming were deduced from the DNA. The table lists 59,000 or so clones, 70% to 90% of them singletons. The sample consisted of peripheral blood. This chain uses TRBV5-5 with TRBJ1-1; 8 bases line up with TRBD1. This TCR derives from a human donor in a cohort sampled during active COVID-19. The CDR3 loop reads CASSAGTGNTEAFF. The CDR3 DNA sequence: TGTGCCAGCAGCGCTGGGACAGGGAACACTGAAGCTTTCTTT.